This T cell receptor beta chain is from a study of control samples from healthy donors and cancer patients. There are 16 residues in the CDR3. The germline CDR1 and CDR2 sequences are KGHSH and LQKENI. Losses at the gene ends were 0 bases for V and 3 bases for J; bases not matched to a gene: 6. Here immunoSEQ multiplex PCR was the method, and the copy in TCRdb shows in-frame clones only, minus some. The sample shows about 70,000 clones, roughly 84% of them seen only once. This clone has only one observation. The chain uses TRBV18 and TRBJ1-2; the match to TRBD1 covers 8 bases. The specimen sequenced was blood. This clonotype was sampled from a man in his fifties or sixties in good health. The CDR3 loop is CASSPPIRGQDYGYTF. CDR3 bases: TGTGCCAGCTCACCACCGATTAGGGGACAGGACTATGGCTACACCTTC.